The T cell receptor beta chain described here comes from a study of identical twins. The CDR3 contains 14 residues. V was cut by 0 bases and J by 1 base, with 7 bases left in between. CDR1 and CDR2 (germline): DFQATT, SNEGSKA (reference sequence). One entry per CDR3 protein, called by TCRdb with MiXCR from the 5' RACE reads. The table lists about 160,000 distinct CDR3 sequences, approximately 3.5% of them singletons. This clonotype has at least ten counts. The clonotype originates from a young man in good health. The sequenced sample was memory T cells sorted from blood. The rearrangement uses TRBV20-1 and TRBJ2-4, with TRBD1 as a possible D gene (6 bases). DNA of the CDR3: TGCAGTGCTAGAGAAAGGGGGGCCAAAAACATTCAGTACTTC. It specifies CSARERGAKNIQYF.